The 25 T cell receptor beta chains presented below share a single source sample, sequenced in a study of response to subunit inactivated influenza vaccine. MiXCR, run by TCRdb on the RT-PCR reads, gives a single entry per CDR3 protein. The sample yields a few hundred thousand distinct CDR3 sequences, approximately 15% seen once. This specimen was PBMCs from blood, taken about 12 days after vaccination. The receptor set was obtained from a man in his fifties who received an inactivated influenza vaccine.

The V call is TRBV11-1, the J call TRBJ2-5; 7 nucleotides agree with TRBD1. This CDR3 has 19 amino acids. Germline V gene data show CDR1 as SGHAT and CDR2 as FQDESV (reference sequence). V gave up 5 bases and J gave up 2 bases; unmatched junction bases: 20. CDR3 loop: CASSLSGRGTSWWQETQYF. Here the CDR3 DNA reads TGTGCCAGCAGCCTGTCGGGCAGGGGGACATCTTGGTGGCAAGAGACCCAGTACTTC.

In its sample, this clonotype was seen many times. The chain uses TRBV10-3 and TRBJ2-6; D gene uncertain. This CDR3 region has 14 residues. In germline, CDR1 is ENHRY, CDR2 SYGVKD. Deletions cut 5 bases from V and 0 bases from J, with 5 bases between. CDR3 loop: CAISPSSGANVLTF. For the CDR3, the DNA is TGTGCCATCAGTCCCTCCTCTGGGGCCAACGTCCTGACTTTC.

This clonotype was seen a few times. This chain uses TRBV10-3 with TRBJ2-7; 7 bases fit TRBD1. The J segment lost 6 bases and the V segment lost 8 bases, leaving 19 bases of the junction unmatched. The CDR3 spans 16 residues. Germline V gives CDR1 ENHRY, CDR2 SYGVKD. The CDR3 bases are TGTGCCATCGCGCGTGGACAGGAGCTGAGAGGGCTCGAGCAGTACTTC. Residues: CAIARGQELRGLEQYF.

This clonotype was recorded many times. The V gene is TRBV4-2, the J gene TRBJ2-5; D may correspond to TRBD1 or TRBD2 (5 bases each). Germline CDR1 reads LGHNA; CDR2 reads YNFKEQ. V lost 1 base and J 2 bases, leaving 11 bases between the germline ends. The CDR3 is 15 amino acids. CDR3 protein: CASSQGGTGQETQYF. CDR3 coding DNA: TGTGCCAGCAGCCAAGGTGGGACGGGACAAGAGACCCAGTACTTC.

In its sample, this clonotype was seen many times. The V and J genes are TRBV20-1 and TRBJ2-7, with D hard to call. Trimming removed 6 bases from V and 3 bases from J, with 12 bases in between. Looked up from germline, CDR1 is DFQATT and CDR2 is SNEGSKA (reference sequence). The CDR3 spans 12 residues. The chain's CDR3 is CSAFIGIYEQYF. The CDR3, as DNA: TGCAGTGCCTTCATAGGGATCTACGAGCAGTACTTC.

This clonotype was detected a few times. J is TRBJ2-1 and V is TRBV7-9; tentative D call: TRBD2 (5 bases). This CDR3 has 16 amino acids. Germline-derived CDR1 and CDR2 are SEHNR and FQNEAQ (reference sequence). Trimming shortened V by 5 bases and J by 0 bases, and 14 bases separated the two germline ends. This chain's CDR3 is CASSPPSGLSYNEQFF. As DNA, the CDR3 is TGTGCCAGCAGCCCCCCCAGCGGCCTCTCCTACAATGAGCAGTTCTTC.

The chain employs TRBV11-1 and TRBJ2-1, with 10 bases matching TRBD2. The CDR3 loop spans 18 amino acids. With V trimmed by 0 bases and J by 4 bases, 9 bases remained unmatched. CDR1 is SGHAT, CDR2 FQDESV, per germline (reference sequence). CDR3: CASSLASWTSGVYNEQFF. The DNA for the CDR3 is TGTGCCAGCAGCTTAGCGTCTTGGACTAGCGGAGTATACAATGAGCAGTTCTTC.

This clonotype showed up just a few times. The V call is TRBV18, the J call TRBJ1-1, with D possibly TRBD1 on 6 matching bases. V lost 3 bases, J lost 0 bases, and 20 bases lay in between. This CDR3 contains 18 residues. From germline, CDR1 is KGHSH and CDR2 LQKENI. CDR3 DNA: TGTGCCAGCTCACCCAATGCGGTGGGCAGGGGCATGAACACTGAAGCTTTCTTT. Protein product: CASSPNAVGRGMNTEAFF.

J is TRBJ2-3 and V is TRBV9; 10 nucleotides agree with TRBD2. From germline, CDR1 is SGDLS and CDR2 YYNGEE. CDR3 length: 16 amino acids. V lost 3 bases and J lost 2; bases outside the gene matches: 6. The CDR3 spells CASSAGLAAHTDTQYF. The CDR3 bases are TGTGCCAGCAGCGCTGGACTAGCGGCACACACAGATACGCAGTATTTT.

The chain employs TRBV20-1 and TRBJ2-5, with TRBD2 matching over 12 bases. V dropped 7 bases and J dropped 2; count of bases not matched to a gene: 5. Germline assignment: CDR1 DFQATT and CDR2 SNEGSKA (reference sequence). The CDR3 extends over 14 amino acids. The CDR3 coding sequence is TGCAGTGGAACTAGCGGGGGGCCACAAGAGACCCAGTACTTC. This translates into CSGTSGGPQETQYF.

This clonotype was recorded at least ten times. This chain connects TRBV21-1 to TRBJ2-1; the listed D gene, TRBD1, was not tested against the DNA. TRBV21-1 is described as a pseudogene. The CDR3 covers 15 residues. The DNA of the CDR3 is TGTGCCAGCAGCAAAGGGGGGGTGCGGGGAAATGAGCAGTTCTTC. Residues: CASSKGGVRGNEQFF.

V gene TRBV2 combines with J gene TRBJ2-1, with 10 bases matching TRBD1. This CDR3 is 15 amino acids long. J lost 4 bases, V lost 7 bases, and 7 bases had no gene match. Germline-derived CDR1 and CDR2 are SNHLY and FYNNEI. CDR3 sequence: CASNSGGQGYNEQFF. CDR3 bases: TGTGCCAGCAACTCAGGGGGACAGGGGTACAATGAGCAGTTCTTC.

The chain combines TRBV7-8 with TRBJ2-2; weak D call: TRBD2 (6 bases). Germline assignment: CDR1 SGHVS and CDR2 FQNEAQ. With 2 bases removed from V and 4 bases from J, the gap between germline ends came to 14 bases. The CDR3 extends over 16 amino acids. For the CDR3, the DNA is TGTGCCAGCAGCTTATATTTTAGCGGCGCCACCGGGGAGCTGTTTTTT. It translates to CASSLYFSGATGELFF.

CDR3 loop: CASRGQNYGYTF. CDR3 nucleotides: TGTGCCAGCAGGGGACAGAACTATGGCTACACCTTC. The gene calls are TRBV12-3 or TRBV12-4 and TRBJ1-2; 7 bases line up with TRBD1. The CDR3 contains 12 residues. Trimming at V came to 6 bases and at J to 2 bases, leaving 0 bases not matched to a gene.

A note on this clonotype: The junction departs from germline at one end; a sequencing error may be responsible. J is TRBJ1-1 and V is TRBV6-1, with a weak D call TRBD1 (6 bases). The CDR3 has 14 amino acids. Germline CDR1 and CDR2: MNHNS and SASEGT. Here the CDR3 reads CASSDTGTRFWYGW. The CDR3 region has the DNA TGTGCCAGCAGTGATACCGGGACACGATTCTGGTATGGCTGG.

This chain joins TRBV28 and TRBJ1-5; D gene unclear. V lost 3 bases, J lost 1 base, and 13 bases lay in between. CDR1 and CDR2 from the germline V gene are MDHEN and SYDVKM. The CDR3 loop spans 16 amino acids. The CDR3 reads CASSFIDTKSNQPQHF. CDR3 nucleotide sequence: TGTGCCAGCAGTTTCATCGACACGAAGAGCAATCAGCCCCAGCATTTT.

This clonotype was observed a handful of times. J is TRBJ2-7 and V is TRBV20-1, with a tentative D call TRBD2 (5 bases). V lost 3 bases and J 6 bases, leaving 18 bases between the germline ends. This CDR3 comprises 14 residues. The germline V gene encodes CDR1 DFQATT and CDR2 SNEGSKA (reference sequence). The CDR3 loop is CSASGWLALLEQYF. CDR3 DNA sequence: TGCAGTGCTAGTGGGTGGCTAGCTCTCCTCGAGCAGTACTTC.

The rearrangement joins TRBV6-5 to TRBJ1-2; D gene ambiguous. Trimming cost V 5 bases and J 8 bases, with 18 bases left between them. The germline V gene has CDR1 MNHEY and CDR2 SVGAGI. CDR3 length equals 14 residues. The CDR3 spells CASSHLARAEGYTF. CDR3 nucleotide sequence: TGTGCCAGCAGTCACCTCGCCCGGGCGGAGGGCTACACCTTC.

This clonotype was seen more than once but under ten times. V and J are TRBV4-3 and TRBJ2-5; tentative D call: TRBD2 (6 bases). Germline CDR1 is LGHNA and CDR2 is YSLEER. V shed 2 bases and J shed 5 bases, with 27 bases lying between them. This CDR3 spans 19 amino acids. CDR3 region: CASSQSRSVGGGLRETQYF. The DNA for the CDR3 is TGCGCCAGCAGCCAATCGAGGAGCGTTGGGGGAGGCCTGAGGGAGACCCAGTACTTC.

This clonotype showed up just a few times. The chain combines TRBV29-1 with TRBJ2-4, with unresolved D. The CDR3 loop spans 14 amino acids. The ends were cut back, 3 bases at V and 9 bases at J, with 18 bases in the middle. Looked up from germline, CDR1 is SQVTM and CDR2 is ANQGSEA. The CDR3, as DNA: TGCAGCGTTGAGCGGCATGTCCCCATAAGCATTCAGTACTTC. Translation: CSVERHVPISIQYF. The full variable domain, its missing parts supplied by reference TRBV29-1 and TRBJ2-4, is SAVISQKPSRDICQRGTSLTIQCQVDSQVTMMFWYRQQPGQSLTLIATANQGSEATYESGFVIDKFPISRPNLTFSTLTVSNMSPEDSSIYLCSVERHVPISIQYFGAGTRLSVL.

Many counts were recorded for this clonotype. This chain connects TRBV4-3 to TRBJ2-7, with D unclear. Trimming removed 0 bases at V and 3 bases at J, with 12 bases between. This CDR3 region has 15 residues. Germline CDR1 reads LGHNA; CDR2 reads YSLEER. The CDR3 DNA reads as TGCGCCAGCAGCCAAGATACGGGTTTAAACTACGAGCAGTACTTC. This gives the protein CASSQDTGLNYEQYF.

There are a few counts of this clonotype. The chain employs TRBV9 and TRBJ2-3, with D hard to call. Germline CDR1 and CDR2: SGDLS and YYNGEE. Trimming cost V 0 bases and J 10 bases, with 6 bases left between them. The CDR3 totals 11 residues. The CDR3 is CASSVGGSQYF. In DNA, the CDR3 is TGTGCCAGCAGCGTAGGGGGTTCGCAGTATTTT. The whole variable domain, filled in from reference TRBV9 and TRBJ2-3, reads DSGVTQTPKHLITATGQRVTLRCSPRSGDLSVYWYQQSLDQGLQFLIQYYNGEERAKGNILERFSAQQFPDLHSELNLSSLELGDSALYFCASSVGGSQYFGPGTRLTVL.

The V gene is TRBV2, the J gene TRBJ1-5; TRBD1 aligns across 8 bases. Trimming took 2 bases from V and 7 from J; bases not matched to a gene: 7. The germline CDR1 and CDR2 sequences are SNHLY and FYNNEI. The CDR3 has 15 residues. CDR3: CASSEQGAVRQPQHF. CDR3 nucleotide sequence: TGTGCCAGCAGTGAACAGGGGGCAGTACGACAGCCCCAGCATTTT.

This clonotype has at least ten counts. The chain joins TRBV11-2 to TRBJ1-2, with D perhaps TRBD1 (6 bases). Germline CDR1 is SGHAT and CDR2 is FQNNGV. The CDR3 totals 14 residues. Trimming pared 0 bases from V and 8 bases from J, leaving 13 bases between. The CDR3 is CASSLEPGARGYTF. The CDR3 DNA sequence: TGTGCCAGCAGCTTAGAGCCGGGGGCGCGGGGCTACACCTTC.

This clonotype occurred many times. This chain uses TRBV5-1 with TRBJ2-3; 10 bases line up with TRBD2. The CDR3 is 17 amino acids. Germline V gene lookup returns CDR1 SGHRS and CDR2 YFSETQ. Germline trimming cut 0 bases from V and 3 bases from J; bases unmatched to any gene: 7. This chain's CDR3 is CASSLGASGRQTDTQYF. CDR3 DNA: TGCGCCAGCAGCTTGGGGGCTAGCGGGAGACAGACAGATACGCAGTATTTT.